The 23 T cell receptor beta chains listed next were all sequenced from one sample in a study of T cell responses to AZD1222 COVID-19 vaccine. The assay was immunoSEQ multiplex PCR, and TCRdb's table has in-frame clones only and misses some. Of 42,000 or so clones in the sample, about 90% were seen once. Sequences were derived from peripheral blood, sampled 28 days after the second dose of the MenACWY control vaccine. Receptors were obtained from an adult who received the MenACWY meningococcal vaccine as a control.

This chain joins TRBV5-4 and TRBJ1-6, with a tentative D call TRBD1 (6 bases). This CDR3 has 14 residues. V was pared by 4 bases and J by 5 bases, with 10 bases between. CDR1 SGHNT and CDR2 YYREEE come from the germline V gene (reference sequence). The CDR3 DNA reads as TGTGCCAGCAGCCTCAGGGGCGATAATTCACCCCTCCACTTT. Protein product: CASSLRGDNSPLHF.

CDR3 nucleotide sequence: TGTGCCAGCACCCCCTGGCGAGTCAGGGAGGCCCTTGGGGCCAACGTCCTGACTTTC. It yields the protein CASTPWRVREALGANVLTF. This chain links TRBV28 with TRBJ2-6, with D tentatively TRBD2 (6 bases). Germline V lookup: CDR1 MDHEN, CDR2 SYDVKM. V was clipped by 7 bases and J by 3 bases, with 25 bases between them. CDR3 length: 19 amino acids. The full variable domain, in which reference TRBV28 and TRBJ2-6 provide the parts outside the CDR3, is DVKVTQSSRYLVKRTGEKVFLECVQDMDHENMFWYRQDPGLGLRLIYFSYDVKMKEKGDIPEGYSVSREKKERFSLILESASTNQTSMYLCASTPWRVREALGANVLTFGAGSRLTVL.

The gene calls are TRBV23-1 and TRBJ2-1; D is ambiguous. TRBV23-1 is identified as an open reading frame with a role that is uncertain. The CDR3 contains 12 residues. Trimming shortened V by 1 base and J by 6 bases, and 4 bases separated the two germline ends. CDR3 residues: CASSQFGNEQFF. As DNA, the CDR3 is TGCGCCAGCAGTCAATTCGGCAATGAGCAGTTCTTC.

This clone has only one observation. V is TRBV5-1 and J is TRBJ2-7; D is perhaps TRBD1 (5 bases). In germline, CDR1 is SGHRS, CDR2 YFSETQ. The V gene lost 1 base and the J gene lost 6 bases, with 11 bases spanning the gap. CDR3 length equals 13 residues. In DNA, the CDR3 is TGCGCCAGCAGCTTGAGCCAGGGCACCGAGCAGTACTTC. It yields the protein CASSLSQGTEQYF.

V is TRBV19 and J is TRBJ1-1, with 11 bases fitting TRBD1. V lost 5 bases to trimming and J lost 5 bases; unmatched junction nucleotides: 13. The CDR3 length is 17 residues. CDR1 is LNHDA, CDR2 SQIVND, per germline (reference sequence). The CDR3 reads CASSLGAGTGGRTEAFF. In nucleotides, the CDR3 is TGTGCCAGTAGTTTAGGGGCCGGGACAGGGGGACGTACTGAAGCTTTCTTT.

The genes are TRBV5-4 and TRBJ2-7, with TRBD2 identical over 9 bases. CDR1 and CDR2 (germline): SGHNT, YYREEE (reference sequence). J gave up 6 bases and V 0 bases, and 7 bases lay outside the gene matches. The CDR3 runs to 15 residues. CDR3 bases: TGTGCCAGCAGCTTGGCTAGCGGGAATTTTATCGAGCAGTACTTC. It translates to CASSLASGNFIEQYF.

This chain links TRBV10-2 with TRBJ2-7, with a possible D match to TRBD1 (7 bases). This CDR3 contains 16 residues. Germline V gene data show CDR1 as WSHSY and CDR2 as SAAADI. The V and J ends lost 3 bases and 2 bases respectively, with 17 bases between them. Written as DNA, the CDR3 is TGCGCCAGCAGTGACCAGGGGGGCGGGTCCCCCTACGAGCAGTACTTC. Amino acid sequence: CASSDQGGGSPYEQYF.

The CDR3 reads CASSSQREPDTQYF. The CDR3 coding sequence is TGTGCCAGCAGTTCTCAGCGGGAGCCAGATACGCAGTATTTT. The chain uses TRBV27 and TRBJ2-3; TRBD2 aligns across 8 bases. Germline V gene data show CDR1 as MNHEY and CDR2 as SMNVEV (reference sequence). The CDR3 runs to 14 residues. V gave up 4 bases and J gave up 4 bases; unmatched junction bases: 4.

V and J are TRBV10-2 and TRBJ2-2; D unclear. The CDR3 is made up of 13 amino acids. V was cut by 5 bases and J by 0 bases, with 4 bases left in between. The germline gives CDR1 WSHSY, CDR2 SAAADI. Here the CDR3 reads CASSSSNTGELFF. CDR3 DNA sequence: TGCGCCAGCAGTTCCTCGAACACCGGGGAGCTGTTTTTT.

The rearrangement joins TRBV5-1 to TRBJ2-2; perhaps TRBD2 as D (6 bases). The CDR3 length is 14 residues. Trimming stripped 5 bases from V and 4 bases from J, with 12 bases between. CDR1 is SGHRS and CDR2 is YFSETQ in the germline V gene. This CDR3 reads CASREGTSTGELFF. CDR3 in DNA: TGCGCCAGCAGGGAGGGAACCTCCACCGGGGAGCTGTTTTTT.

This clone was seen only once. The V and J genes are TRBV11-2 and TRBJ2-3; D not resolved. Germline loops: CDR1 SGHAT, CDR2 FQNNGV. The CDR3 spans 12 residues. V was clipped by 5 bases and J by 5 bases, with 8 bases between them. CDR3 region: CASSPVGDTQYF. Written as DNA, the CDR3 is TGTGCCAGCAGCCCGGTGGGAGATACGCAGTATTTT.

The V gene is TRBV15, the J gene TRBJ2-2; 11 bases are shared with TRBD2. The germline gives CDR1 LNHNV, CDR2 YYDKDF (reference sequence). The V segment lost 5 bases and the J segment 4 bases; nucleotides outside the gene matches: 12. The CDR3 consists of 18 residues. The CDR3 DNA reads TGTGCCACCAGCGGACGTATTATGACTAGCGGGATCACCGGGGAGCTGTTTTTT. Translating gives CATSGRIMTSGITGELFF. Full variable domain (outside the CDR3, taken from reference TRBV15 and TRBJ2-2): DAMVIQNPRYQVTQFGKPVTLSCSQTLNHNVMYWYQQKSSQAPKLLFHYYDKDFNNEADTPDNFQSRRPNTSFCFLDIRSPGLGDTAMYLCATSGRIMTSGITGELFFGEGSRLTVL.

The chain carries TRBV3-1 (or the pseudogene TRBV3-2) and TRBJ2-2; 9 bases agree with TRBD2. The CDR3 covers 15 residues. Per the germline V gene, CDR1 is LGHDT and CDR2 is YNNKEL (reference sequence). V lost 6 bases and J lost 6; bases outside the gene matches: 8. CDR3 bases: TGTGCCAGCAGGGCCGGGACTAGCCGTTCCGGGGAGCTGTTTTTT. Translation: CASRAGTSRSGELFF.

This rearrangement joins TRBV24-1 to TRBJ2-1; D uncertain. CDR1 is KGHDR, CDR2 SFDVKD, per germline. This CDR3 spans 16 amino acids. V was cut by 3 bases and J by 0 bases, with 11 bases left in between. This CDR3 is CATSDPRSGSYNEQFF. In DNA, the CDR3 is TGTGCCACCAGTGATCCCAGATCTGGCTCCTACAATGAGCAGTTCTTC.

The chain carries TRBV9 and TRBJ1-4, with 8 positions matching TRBD1. With 4 bases clipped from V and 4 bases from J, the junction kept 6 bases outside the gene matches. This CDR3 has 15 residues. Germline V CDR1 and CDR2: SGDLS, YYNGEE. For the CDR3, the DNA is TGTGCCAGCAGCTTCCGACAGGGGTATAATGAAAAACTGTTTTTT. Translating gives CASSFRQGYNEKLFF.

In its sample, this clone was seen a few times. The CDR3 DNA reads TGTGCCAGCAGTTTATCGAATCCGGGACTACGCTACGAGCAGTACTTC. Its protein is CASSLSNPGLRYEQYF. This chain links TRBV27 with TRBJ2-7; 7 bases agree with TRBD2. The CDR3 has 16 amino acids. J lost 3 bases, V lost 0 bases, and 8 bases had no gene match. Germline V gene data show CDR1 as MNHEY and CDR2 as SMNVEV (reference sequence).

The V and J genes are TRBV6-5 and TRBJ2-1, with TRBD1 matching over 8 bases. Germline V gives CDR1 MNHEY, CDR2 SVGAGI. There are 15 residues in the CDR3. With V trimmed by 6 bases and J by 5 bases, 9 bases remained unmatched. Written as DNA, the CDR3 is TGTGCCAGCAGAACAGACAGGGGAGTGGACAATGAGCAGTTCTTC. Encoded protein: CASRTDRGVDNEQFF.

The genes are TRBV6-5 and TRBJ1-1; no definite D call. Germline V gene data show CDR1 as MNHEY and CDR2 as SVGAGI. V lost 5 bases and J lost 1, with 8 bases in between. The CDR3 is made up of 13 amino acids. CDR3 residues: CASSPQQNTEAFF. The CDR3 DNA sequence: TGTGCCAGCAGTCCCCAGCAGAACACTGAAGCTTTCTTT.

This clone was detected only a few times. The chain carries TRBV27 and TRBJ1-1, with a weak D call TRBD1 (5 bases). The CDR3 is 14 amino acids. V was shortened by 2 bases and J by 4 bases, with 11 bases between the two germline ends. Germline CDR1 MNHEY, CDR2 SMNVEV (reference sequence). The CDR3 DNA reads as TGTGCCAGCAGTTTAACGGGGCGCCCCACTGAAGCTTTCTTT. Translating gives CASSLTGRPTEAFF.

V gene TRBV5-1 combines with J gene TRBJ2-1, with 11 bases lining up with TRBD2. V lost 4 bases to trimming and J lost 4 bases; unmatched junction nucleotides: 1. This CDR3 has 14 residues. The V gene's germline CDR1 is SGHRS and CDR2 YFSETQ. The CDR3 region is CASSTSGSYNEQFF. CDR3 nucleotide sequence: TGCGCCAGCAGCACTAGCGGGAGTTACAATGAGCAGTTCTTC.

The V call is TRBV25-1, the J call TRBJ2-5, with a tentative D call TRBD1 (6 bases). Germline V CDR1 and CDR2: MGHDK, SYGVNS. The CDR3 loop spans 14 amino acids. Trimming shortened V by 2 bases and J by 3 bases, and 10 bases separated the two germline ends. Here the CDR3 reads CASSEIGGEETQYF. The CDR3 nucleotides read TGTGCCAGCAGTGAAATAGGGGGAGAAGAGACCCAGTACTTC.

This chain connects TRBV9 to TRBJ2-1, with D possibly being TRBD2 (6 bases). The CDR3 consists of 15 residues. With 4 bases removed from V and 5 bases from J, the gap between germline ends came to 16 bases. CDR1 SGDLS and CDR2 YYNGEE come from the germline V gene. The CDR3 sequence is CASSPPSGPHNEQFF. CDR3 DNA: TGTGCCAGCAGCCCTCCCAGCGGGCCCCACAATGAGCAGTTCTTC.

This clone was counted once. V gene TRBV6-2 or TRBV6-3 combines with J gene TRBJ2-7, with D possibly TRBD2 on 5 matching bases. Germline V gene sequence: CDR1 MNHEY, CDR2 SVGEGT. This CDR3 spans 13 amino acids. Trimming removed 2 bases at V and 4 bases at J, with 9 bases between. The CDR3 DNA is TGTGCCAGCAGTTACCTCGGACTGTACGAGCAGTACTTC. It translates to CASSYLGLYEQYF.